These T cell receptor beta chains were read from a single sample in a study of T cell responses to AZD1222 COVID-19 vaccine. Assay used: immunoSEQ multiplex PCR; TCRdb lists only in-frame clones, some missing. The sample lists some 97,000 clones, about nine tenths occurring once. Sequencing used peripheral blood, obtained on day 0 of AZD1222 vaccination. The receptor source for this set is an adult in good health. Both conserved end residues are part of each CDR3. A D gene is named only where the DNA matches it firmly.

V: TRBV11-2; D: -; J: TRBJ1-1; CDR3: CASSSLSGHSEAFF
V: TRBV18; D: TRBD2; J: TRBJ2-1; CDR3: CASSTRLAGKINEQFF
V: TRBV7-8; D: -; J: TRBJ1-5; CDR3: CASSLSGPNQPQHF
V: TRBV30; D: TRBD2; J: TRBJ2-7; CDR3: CAWSTQGLGPYEQYF
V: TRBV14; D: -; J: TRBJ1-6; CDR3: CASSQDVRYSPLHF
V: TRBV28; D: -; J: TRBJ2-1; CDR3: CASRGTFYNEQFF
V: TRBV7-6; D: -; J: TRBJ1-4; CDR3: CASSRRAAEKLFF
V: TRBV18; D: -; J: TRBJ1-3; CDR3: CASSLRPTPDTIYF
V: TRBV27; D: -; J: TRBJ2-2; CDR3: CASSLERMGTGELFF
V: TRBV27; D: -; J: TRBJ2-2; CDR3: CASSQLTGELFF
V: TRBV7-9; D: TRBD1; J: TRBJ1-2; CDR3: CASSSSTGLGYTF
V: TRBV5-8; D: -; J: TRBJ1-4; CDR3: CASSFGTNEKLFF
V: TRBV2; D: TRBD1; J: TRBJ1-4; CDR3: CASSINRGREKLFF
V: TRBV10-1; D: TRBD1; J: TRBJ1-1; CDR3: CASRPDREGNTEAFF
V: TRBV29-1; D: TRBD1; J: TRBJ2-1; CDR3: CSVSRDRGLWDEQFF
V: TRBV2; D: TRBD1; J: TRBJ2-7; CDR3: CASSISDRGSEQYF
V: TRBV18; D: -; J: TRBJ1-4; CDR3: CASSGRMINEKLFF
V: TRBV6-5; D: TRBD1; J: TRBJ1-1; CDR3: CASSPRTGLNTEAFF
V: TRBV7-8; D: -; J: TRBJ2-3; CDR3: CASSSSGPNTQYF
V: TRBV3-1/TRBV3-2; D: -; J: TRBJ1-4; CDR3: CASSPHLTLREKLFF
V: TRBV28; D: -; J: TRBJ1-1; CDR3: CASFDSATGNTEAFF
V: TRBV27; D: -; J: TRBJ2-3; CDR3: CASSFRLNTDTQYF
V: TRBV5-1; D: -; J: TRBJ1-1; CDR3: CASSLRAGTKAFF
V: TRBV18; D: TRBD1; J: TRBJ1-1; CDR3: CASSLGTGVATEAFF
V: TRBV27; D: TRBD2; J: TRBJ2-1; CDR3: CASSPSAGERNNEQFF
V: TRBV19; D: TRBD1; J: TRBJ1-5; CDR3: CATQDRSNQPQHF
V: TRBV2; D: TRBD2; J: TRBJ2-5; CDR3: CASSPEEAGVSETQYF
V: TRBV27; D: TRBD1; J: TRBJ2-7; CDR3: CASSRGTGEYEQYF
V: TRBV28; D: -; J: TRBJ1-2; CDR3: CASSRANWDYGYTF
V: TRBV18; D: TRBD2; J: TRBJ2-1; CDR3: CASSPPPWTSGRDEQFF
V: TRBV30; D: -; J: TRBJ2-1; CDR3: CAWSGTRYEQFF
V: TRBV19; D: TRBD1; J: TRBJ2-1; CDR3: CASIRTGGSSQFF
V: TRBV7-3; D: TRBD1; J: TRBJ2-5; CDR3: CASSPGQGLETQYF
V: TRBV19; D: -; J: TRBJ1-1; CDR3: CASNPEPGSEAFF
V: TRBV10-1; D: -; J: TRBJ1-1; CDR3: CASSARTELNTEAFF
V: TRBV7-9; D: TRBD2; J: TRBJ2-3; CDR3: CASSPGLAAVFTDTQYF
V: TRBV5-1; D: -; J: TRBJ2-4; CDR3: CASSYTGLNIQYF
V: TRBV10-3; D: TRBD2; J: TRBJ2-1; CDR3: CAISEKTSGSGNEQFF
V: TRBV27; D: TRBD1; J: TRBJ1-1; CDR3: CASSSRTGVLGMNTEAFF
V: TRBV7-9; D: -; J: TRBJ1-4; CDR3: CASSATGLLNEKLFF
V: TRBV7-3; D: -; J: TRBJ2-1; CDR3: CASSFADNLGNEQFF
V: TRBV6-5; D: TRBD1; J: TRBJ1-5; CDR3: CASSYTWTGHNQPQHF
V: TRBV15; D: TRBD2; J: TRBJ2-2; CDR3: CATSNSPAGGPTGELFF
V: TRBV11-3; D: -; J: TRBJ2-3; CDR3: CASSLVVDTQYF
V: TRBV27; D: TRBD1; J: TRBJ2-3; CDR3: CASSLIYRGTDTQYF
V: TRBV7-8; D: -; J: TRBJ2-7; CDR3: CASSRLPWGLISYEQYF
V: TRBV7-9; D: -; J: TRBJ1-1; CDR3: CASSWGDTEAFF
V: TRBV6-5; D: -; J: TRBJ2-3; CDR3: CAATKGPNTDTQYF
V: TRBV2; D: TRBD2; J: TRBJ2-5; CDR3: CASSEREDETQYF
V: TRBV18; D: -; J: TRBJ1-6; CDR3: CASSPTTDNSPLHF
V: TRBV30; D: -; J: TRBJ1-1; CDR3: CACRTIVGVFF
V: TRBV28; D: TRBD1; J: TRBJ2-7; CDR3: CASSSPGTGGIYEQYF
V: TRBV18; D: -; J: TRBJ2-5; CDR3: CASSPGGSLETQYF
V: TRBV9; D: -; J: TRBJ2-7; CDR3: CASSVGGRYEQYF
V: TRBV5-1; D: TRBD1; J: TRBJ1-3; CDR3: CASSLMGQGAEGTGNTIYF
V: TRBV7-9; D: TRBD1; J: TRBJ1-1; CDR3: CASSSPTGGGTEAFF
V: TRBV5-1; D: TRBD1; J: TRBJ1-2; CDR3: CASSSDRGVYGYTF
V: TRBV28; D: TRBD2; J: TRBJ2-1; CDR3: CASSSPGSASGINEQFF
V: TRBV14; D: TRBD2; J: TRBJ2-2; CDR3: CASSNGLAPNTGELFF